The clone carrying this TCR beta chain was seen just once. The source of the sample is a study of blood T cell repertoires in COVID-19. CDR3 length: 14 amino acids. Germline V gives CDR1 SNHLY, CDR2 FYNNEI. With 6 bases clipped from V and 1 base from J, the junction kept 5 bases outside the gene matches. In the study's own analysis: By means of reference gene primer amplification, nucleated cell counts were estimated. Generated by immunoSEQ multiplex PCR, the TCRdb table keeps only in-frame clones and is missing some. D and trimming come from the DNA, and the V and J calls and clone size come from that table. This table has 250,000 or so clones, roughly 86% appearing once.

The TCR was taken from a woman between 50 and 59 years old who had recovered from COVID-19. J is TRBJ2-5 and V is TRBV2, with 7 bases fitting TRBD1. Input material: PBMCs or T cells enriched from blood (not recorded which). The CDR3 here is CASRARQGQETQYF. In DNA, the CDR3 is TGTGCCAGCAGGGCTAGACAGGGCCAAGAGACCCAGTACTTC.